This TCR beta chain originates from a study of vaccination and CD4 T cells after COVID-19. Study summary: Participants, all vaccine recipients, received two doses of either BNT162b2 or mRNA-1273. General study points: The authors studied relatively few convalescent patients and analyzed no early post-infection timepoints. Median numbers of SARS-CoV-2-reactive clonotypes increased from approximately 21 to 38 (not a significant change).

This sample's treatment: approximately nine-day PBMC culture with coronavirus spike peptide pools or control peptides (ViraFEST assay). On this clonotype itself: No antigen is known for it.

CDR1 is MNHNS, CDR2 SASEGT, per germline. The J segment lost 8 bases and the V segment lost 10 bases, leaving 9 bases of the junction unmatched. The length of the CDR3 is 12 residues. Cultured CD4+ T cell DNA underwent sequencing with the Oncomine TCR Beta short-read assay. Researchers extracted genomic DNA from CD4+ T cells that had been cultured. MiXCR, run by TCRdb on the PCR reads, gives a single entry per CDR3 protein. The sample contains over 15,000 distinct CDR3 sequences, more than 40% of which appear only once. This sample comprised CD4+ T cells from blood, cultured in vitro, obtained after SARS-CoV-2 vaccination. This TCR came from a human donor who had recovered from COVID-19. The genes are TRBV6-1 and TRBJ2-3; 7 nucleotides match TRBD1. The CDR3 reads CATKTGVGTQYF. CDR3 coding DNA: TGTGCCACCAAAACAGGGGTCGGTACGCAGTATTTT.